This TCR beta chain was sequenced during a study of T cell responses to AZD1222 COVID-19 vaccine (dated by TCRdb to the early 2020s). Notes on the research overall: TCR sequencing covered more than 230 trial participants: some 210 given two doses of AZD1222 and approximately 26 given two doses of MenACWY control vaccine. Enrollment into the trials was organized by age into subgroups of 18-55, 56-69 and 70-plus years, and those subgroups contained about 160, 30 and 59 TCR-sequenced participants, respectively. Summary of the overall study and its limitations: After two AZD1222 doses, both the breadth and the depth of spike-specific TCRs were significantly higher than at day 0 and than in MenACWY recipients. Most participants were white British and females outnumbered males, and the authors suggested that clonal diversity may have been underestimated. Conclusions about previously exposed vaccinees are limited, since just five or six AZD1222 recipients were seropositive for SARS-CoV-2 at baseline. Nearly half of unique spike-specific TCRs reportedly recognized epitopes outside regions mutated in the B.1.351 and B.1.1.7 variants. The 56-69-year group was small, and its depth increase did not reach significance, likely because of low power. The whole spike protein was spanned by vaccine-associated CD4 TCRs, and dominant responses were seen in regions 160-218 and 743-854. Because no day 14 peak-response samples were available, repertoires were characterized only after the peak T cell response.

Reading the label with the study, this specimen's time point is: about 28 days (+/-7) after the second vaccine dose. AZD1222 recipients whose second dose came at about 4 weeks and those whose second dose came at about 12 weeks were combined into one group, since spike-specific TCR depth and breadth did not differ between the two schedules. Samples from vaccinated people were obtained from the UK trials COV001 and COV002, which included a single-blind randomized controlled phase 2/3 trial of AZD1222 (ChAdOx1 nCoV-19) in healthy adults. For TCRbeta chain sequencing, PBMC samples from trial participants were taken at day 0 and at day 28 after the second dose. CDR1 SGHTA and CDR2 FQGNSA were looked up in the germline V gene. At the junction V is shortened by 1 base and J by 0 bases, with 9 bases in between. The CDR3 holds 15 amino acids from the cysteine to the phenylalanine. Left in the record is the CDR3 DNA by itself, 45 bases read in frame from the first base.

This clone was seen only once. Its cognate antigen has yet to be identified. Nothing much larger sits one base from this clone, and base qualities are not available. The CDR3 regions of human TCRbeta chains were analyzed by immunosequencing. The published analysis was carried out like this. Repertoire TCRs were matched against a reference library of SARS-CoV-2-specific TCRs generated with the MIRA antigen-specificity platform. Breadth meant the fraction of unique TCRs that were SARS-CoV-2-associated, whereas depth meant the fraction of total T cells that were SARS-CoV-2-associated. Using the MIRA data, each spike-specific TCR was mapped to the spike region that the TCR reacts to and placed in a CD4 or CD8 class. Log10-transformed breadth and depth values were compared by one-way ANOVA with Sidak's multiple comparisons tests. This immuneACCESS table, as held by TCRdb, lists in-frame sequences with V and J called but not all clones. Of the missing ones, under half trace to an unresolved V gene in checked studies; the others have no known cause. V, J and clone size are taken as reported in that table, and D and trimming were inferred from the DNA itself. The sample table holds about 84,000 clones, of which around 83% were seen once. The top ten clones comprise less than 6.5% of the sample.

The chain is encoded by TRBV7-2 joined to TRBJ1-1; no D gene can be assigned with confidence. The sample in question was peripheral blood, obtained 28 days after the second AZD1222 dose. The TCR was taken from an adult who received the AZD1222 COVID-19 vaccine. The DNA sequence follows: TGTGCCAGCAGCTTAGGAGGCACCATGAACACTGAAGCTTTCTTT. It codes for CASSLGGTMNTEAFF.